This T cell receptor (beta chain) is drawn from a study of regulatory T cells in long-lasting Graves disease. The CDR3 sequence is 14 residues long. V was trimmed by 0 bases and J by 3 bases, leaving 8 bases between them. Germline V gives CDR1 LGHNA, CDR2 YNFKEQ. According to the study, TCR beta libraries were built with iRepertoire HTBI primers and CDR3-region Arm-PCR. MiXCR, run by TCRdb on the multiplex PCR reads, gives a single entry per CDR3 protein. The table records some 490,000 distinct CDR3 sequences, 12% of them present only once. Indicated time point: newly diagnosed GD, antithyroid drugs for less than 3 months. PBMC RNA was the source of the TCR library. These data also featured in a second study, about T cells in Graves' hyperthyroidism and ophthalmopathy.

This clonotype originated in a woman aged 25 to 39 with Graves disease. The specimen was peripheral blood mononuclear cells (PBMCs), collected at new diagnosis, from a patient treated with antithyroid drugs. The rearrangement uses TRBV4-2 and TRBJ1-1; no clear D gene. The CDR3 region is CASSQDNRYTEAFF. The CDR3, as DNA: TGTGCCAGCAGCCAAGATAACCGATACACTGAAGCTTTCTTT.